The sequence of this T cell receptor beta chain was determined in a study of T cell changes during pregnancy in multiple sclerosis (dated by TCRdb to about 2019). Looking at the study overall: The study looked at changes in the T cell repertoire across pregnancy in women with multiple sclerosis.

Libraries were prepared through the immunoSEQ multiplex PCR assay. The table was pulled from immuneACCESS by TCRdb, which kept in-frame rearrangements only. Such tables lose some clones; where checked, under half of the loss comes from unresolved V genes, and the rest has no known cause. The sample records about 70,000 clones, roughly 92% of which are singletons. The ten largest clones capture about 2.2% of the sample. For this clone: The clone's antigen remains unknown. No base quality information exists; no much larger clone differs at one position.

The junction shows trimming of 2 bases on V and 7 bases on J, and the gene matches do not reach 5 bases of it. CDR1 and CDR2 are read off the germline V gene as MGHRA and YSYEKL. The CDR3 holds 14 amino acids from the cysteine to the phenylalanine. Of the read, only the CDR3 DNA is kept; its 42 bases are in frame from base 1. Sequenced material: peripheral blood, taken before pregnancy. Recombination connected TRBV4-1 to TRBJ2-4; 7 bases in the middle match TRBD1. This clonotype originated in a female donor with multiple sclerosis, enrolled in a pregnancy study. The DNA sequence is TGCGCCAGCAGCCAACCGACAGGGTCGAACATTCAGTACTTC. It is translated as CASSQPTGSNIQYF.